This TCR beta chain is from a study of CD8 T cells in ankylosing spondylitis. Whole-study results and caveats: In ankylosing spondylitis blood, a motif of eight highly homologous TCR beta variants appeared characteristic. CD8+ cells made up the disease-linked clones, which were relatively rare in peripheral blood.

This clonotype has ten or more counts. Its specificity is not known. CDR3 length: 13 amino acids. The V gene lost 7 bases and the J gene lost 0 bases, with 12 bases spanning the gap. Germline CDR1 and CDR2: SQVTM and ANQGSEA. Preparation of TCR beta libraries was done by quantitative 5'-RACE with molecular barcodes. TCRdb itself ran the 5' RACE reads through MiXCR, one entry per CDR3 protein. The sample includes around 130,000 distinct CDR3 sequences, over 6% of them seen just once. The TCR comes from a male donor with ankylosing spondylitis or in good health (not recorded which). Sequencing was performed on blood, either unsorted or a sorted T cell fraction (not recorded which). This chain uses TRBV29-1 with TRBJ1-1; D is possibly TRBD1 (6 bases). In nucleotides, the CDR3 is TGCAGCGCTGCAGGACAGTTGAACACTGAAGCTTTCTTT. It codes for CSAAGQLNTEAFF.